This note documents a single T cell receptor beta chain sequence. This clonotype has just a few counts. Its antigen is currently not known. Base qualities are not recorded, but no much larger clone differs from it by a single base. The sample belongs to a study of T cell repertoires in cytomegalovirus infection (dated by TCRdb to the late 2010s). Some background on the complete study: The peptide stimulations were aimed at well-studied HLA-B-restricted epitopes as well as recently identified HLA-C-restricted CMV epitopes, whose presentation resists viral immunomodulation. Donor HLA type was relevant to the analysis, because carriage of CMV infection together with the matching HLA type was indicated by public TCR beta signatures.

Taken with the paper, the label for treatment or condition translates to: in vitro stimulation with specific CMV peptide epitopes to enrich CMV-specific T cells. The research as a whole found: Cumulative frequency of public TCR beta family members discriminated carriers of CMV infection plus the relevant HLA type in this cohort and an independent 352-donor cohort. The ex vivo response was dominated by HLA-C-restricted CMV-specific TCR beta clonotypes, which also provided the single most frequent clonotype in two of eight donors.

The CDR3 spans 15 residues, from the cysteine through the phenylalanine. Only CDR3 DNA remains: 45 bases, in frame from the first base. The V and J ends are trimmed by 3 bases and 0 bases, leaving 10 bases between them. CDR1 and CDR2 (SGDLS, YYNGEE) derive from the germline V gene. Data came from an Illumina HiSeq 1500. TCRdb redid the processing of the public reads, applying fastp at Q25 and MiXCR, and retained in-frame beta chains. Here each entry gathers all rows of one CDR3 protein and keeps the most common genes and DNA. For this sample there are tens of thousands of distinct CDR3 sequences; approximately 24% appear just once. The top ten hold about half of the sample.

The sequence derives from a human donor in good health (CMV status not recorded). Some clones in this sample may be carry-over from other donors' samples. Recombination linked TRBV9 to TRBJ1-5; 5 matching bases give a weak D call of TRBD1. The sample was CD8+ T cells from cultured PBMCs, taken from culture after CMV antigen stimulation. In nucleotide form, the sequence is TGTGCCAGCAGCGCTCAGGGAAATAGCAATCAGCCCCAGCATTTT. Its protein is CASSAQGNSNQPQHF.